This T cell receptor (beta chain) was identified during a study of blood T cell repertoires in COVID-19. Study at large: Acute-phase and convalescent COVID-19 samples originated in the United States, Italy and Spain.

Here immunoSEQ multiplex PCR was the method, and the copy in TCRdb shows in-frame clones only, minus some. This sample carries approximately 150,000 clones, approximately 80% of them seen once, and the ten largest clones take 6.2%. This study enrolled people aged about 18 to 100 from 24 US geographic areas. Allocation to cohorts depended on clinical history reported by the participants. Cohort 3 donors were reported recovered after two negative PCRs, clearance, or symptom resolution. The germline V gene has CDR1 LNHDA and CDR2 SQIVND (reference sequence). The V and J ends lost 6 bases and 5 bases respectively, with 7 bases between them. This CDR3 spans 11 amino acids.

The TCR originated in a woman in her thirties or forties who had recovered from COVID-19. The rearrangement uses TRBV19 and TRBJ1-2, with D perhaps TRBD1 (5 bases). Sequenced material: PBMCs or T cells enriched from blood (not recorded which). CDR3 bases: TGTGCCAGTAGGGACACTTATGGCTACACCTTC. Translated: CASRDTYGYTF.